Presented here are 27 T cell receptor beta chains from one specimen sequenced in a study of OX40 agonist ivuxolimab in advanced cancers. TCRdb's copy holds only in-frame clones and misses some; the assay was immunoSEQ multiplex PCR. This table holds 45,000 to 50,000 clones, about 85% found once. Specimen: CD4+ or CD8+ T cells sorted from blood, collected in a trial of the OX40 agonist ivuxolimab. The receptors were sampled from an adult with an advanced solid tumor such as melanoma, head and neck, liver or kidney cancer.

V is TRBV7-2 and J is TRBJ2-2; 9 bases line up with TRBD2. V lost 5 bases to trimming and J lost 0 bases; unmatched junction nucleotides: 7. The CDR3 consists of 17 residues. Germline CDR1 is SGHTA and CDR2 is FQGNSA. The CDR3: CASSPTRTSANTGELFF. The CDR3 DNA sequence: TGTGCCAGCAGCCCTACCCGGACTAGCGCGAACACCGGGGAGCTGTTTTTT.

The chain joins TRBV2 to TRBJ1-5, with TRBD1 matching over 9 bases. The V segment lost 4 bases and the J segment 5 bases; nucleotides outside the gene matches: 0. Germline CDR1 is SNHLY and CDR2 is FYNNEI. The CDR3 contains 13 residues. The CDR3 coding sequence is TGTGCCAGCAGTGGGACAGGGGATCAGCCCCAGCATTTT. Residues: CASSGTGDQPQHF.

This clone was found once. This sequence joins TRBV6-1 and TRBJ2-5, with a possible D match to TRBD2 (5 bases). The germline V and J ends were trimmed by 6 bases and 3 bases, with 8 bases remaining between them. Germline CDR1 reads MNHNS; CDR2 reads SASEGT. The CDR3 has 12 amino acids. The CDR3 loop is CASRRGEETQYF. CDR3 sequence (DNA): TGTGCCAGCAGACGGGGAGAAGAGACCCAGTACTTC.

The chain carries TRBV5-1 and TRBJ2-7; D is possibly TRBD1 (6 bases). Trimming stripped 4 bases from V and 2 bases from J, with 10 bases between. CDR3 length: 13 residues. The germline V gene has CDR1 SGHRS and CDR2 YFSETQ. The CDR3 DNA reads TGCGCCAGCAGCCTGGACAGAGCCTACGAGCAGTACTTC. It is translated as CASSLDRAYEQYF.

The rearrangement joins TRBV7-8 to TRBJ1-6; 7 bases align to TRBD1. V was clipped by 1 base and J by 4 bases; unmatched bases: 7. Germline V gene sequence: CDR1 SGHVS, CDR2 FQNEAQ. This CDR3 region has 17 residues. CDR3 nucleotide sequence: TGTGCCAGCAGCTTAGAGACAGGGCGAGCTTATAATTCACCCCTCCACTTT. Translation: CASSLETGRAYNSPLHF.

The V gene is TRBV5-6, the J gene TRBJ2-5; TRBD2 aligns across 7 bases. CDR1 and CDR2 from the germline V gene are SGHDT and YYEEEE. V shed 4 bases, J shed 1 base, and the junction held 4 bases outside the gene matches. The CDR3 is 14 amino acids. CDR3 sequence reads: CASSKRDGQETQYF. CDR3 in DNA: TGTGCCAGCAGCAAGCGGGACGGCCAAGAGACCCAGTACTTC.

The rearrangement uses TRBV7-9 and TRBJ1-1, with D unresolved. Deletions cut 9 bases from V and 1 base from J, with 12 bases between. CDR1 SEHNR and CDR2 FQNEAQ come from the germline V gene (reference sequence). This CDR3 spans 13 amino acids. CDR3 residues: CASSGDPNTEAFF. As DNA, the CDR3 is TGTGCCAGTAGTGGAGATCCGAACACTGAAGCTTTCTTT.

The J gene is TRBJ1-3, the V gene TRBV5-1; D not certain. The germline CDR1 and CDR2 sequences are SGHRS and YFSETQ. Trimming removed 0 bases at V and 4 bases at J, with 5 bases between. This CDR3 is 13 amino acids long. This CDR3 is CASSLGQGNTIYF. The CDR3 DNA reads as TGCGCCAGCAGCTTGGGTCAGGGAAACACCATATATTTT.

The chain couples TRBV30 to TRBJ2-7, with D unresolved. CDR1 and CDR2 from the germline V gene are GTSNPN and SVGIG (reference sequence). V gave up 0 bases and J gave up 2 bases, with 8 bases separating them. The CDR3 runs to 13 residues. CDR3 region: CAWSVGQTYEQYF. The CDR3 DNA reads TGTGCCTGGAGTGTCGGCCAGACCTACGAGCAGTACTTC.

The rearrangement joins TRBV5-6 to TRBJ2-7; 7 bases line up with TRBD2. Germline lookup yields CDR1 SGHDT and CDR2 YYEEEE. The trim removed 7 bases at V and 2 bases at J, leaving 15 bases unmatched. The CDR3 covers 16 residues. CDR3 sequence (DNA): TGTGCCAGCCAAAGCTTTACGCTAGCGGATACCTACGAGCAGTACTTC. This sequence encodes CASQSFTLADTYEQYF. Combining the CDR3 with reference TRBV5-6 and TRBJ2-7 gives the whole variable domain DAGVTQSPTHLIKTRGQQVTLRCSPKSGHDTVSWYQQALGQGPQFIFQYYEEEERQRGNFPDRFSGHQFPNYSSELNVNALLLGDSALYLCASQSFTLADTYEQYFGPGTRLTVT.

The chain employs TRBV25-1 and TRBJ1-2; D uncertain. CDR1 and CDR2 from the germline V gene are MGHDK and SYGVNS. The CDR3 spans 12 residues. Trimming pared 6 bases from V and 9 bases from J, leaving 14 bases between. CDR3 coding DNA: TGTGCCAGCAGACAAATTACTGGGAGCTACACCTTC. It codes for CASRQITGSYTF.

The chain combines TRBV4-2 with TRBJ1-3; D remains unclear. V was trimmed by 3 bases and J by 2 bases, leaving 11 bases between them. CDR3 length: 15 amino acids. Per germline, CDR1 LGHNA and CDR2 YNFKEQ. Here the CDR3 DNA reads TGTGCCAGCAGCCAGGAGACTGGACCTGGAAACACCATATATTTT. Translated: CASSQETGPGNTIYF.

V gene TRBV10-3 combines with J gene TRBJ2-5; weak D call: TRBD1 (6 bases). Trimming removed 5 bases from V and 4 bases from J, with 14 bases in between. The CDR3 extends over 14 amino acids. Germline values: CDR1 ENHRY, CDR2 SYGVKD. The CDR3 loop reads CAISLGHRGETQYF. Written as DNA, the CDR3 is TGTGCCATCAGTTTGGGACACCGGGGAGAGACCCAGTACTTC.

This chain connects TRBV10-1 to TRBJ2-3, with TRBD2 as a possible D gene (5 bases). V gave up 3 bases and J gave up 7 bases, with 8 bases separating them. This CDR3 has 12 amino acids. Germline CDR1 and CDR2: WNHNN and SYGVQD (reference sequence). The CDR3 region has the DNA TGCGCCAGCAGTGATAGCGACTATACGCAGTATTTT. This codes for CASSDSDYTQYF.

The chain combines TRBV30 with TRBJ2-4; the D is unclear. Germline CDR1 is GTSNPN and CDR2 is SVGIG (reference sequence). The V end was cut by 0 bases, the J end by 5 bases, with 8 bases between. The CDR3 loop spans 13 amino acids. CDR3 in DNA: TGTGCCTGGAGTGTACGGGCCCAAAACATTCAGTACTTC. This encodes CAWSVRAQNIQYF.

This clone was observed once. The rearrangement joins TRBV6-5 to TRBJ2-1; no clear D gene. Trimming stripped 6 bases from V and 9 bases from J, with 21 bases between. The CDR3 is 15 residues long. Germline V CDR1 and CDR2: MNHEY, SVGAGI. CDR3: CASRPRSGSNREQFF. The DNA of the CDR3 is TGTGCCAGCAGACCCCGGTCGGGTAGTAATCGTGAGCAGTTCTTC.

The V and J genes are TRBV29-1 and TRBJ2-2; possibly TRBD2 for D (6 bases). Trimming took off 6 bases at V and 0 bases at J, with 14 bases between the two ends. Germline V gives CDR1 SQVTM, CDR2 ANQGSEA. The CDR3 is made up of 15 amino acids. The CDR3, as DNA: TGCAGCGTGATCATAGCGGCGTCGAACACCGGGGAGCTGTTTTTT. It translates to CSVIIAASNTGELFF.

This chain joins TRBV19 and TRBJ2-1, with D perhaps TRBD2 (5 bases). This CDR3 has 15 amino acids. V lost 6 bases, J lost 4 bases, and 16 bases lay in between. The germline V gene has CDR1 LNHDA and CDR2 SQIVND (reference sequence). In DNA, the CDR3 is TGTGCCAGTAGCTACCAGGCGGGCGGGTACAATGAGCAGTTCTTC. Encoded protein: CASSYQAGGYNEQFF.

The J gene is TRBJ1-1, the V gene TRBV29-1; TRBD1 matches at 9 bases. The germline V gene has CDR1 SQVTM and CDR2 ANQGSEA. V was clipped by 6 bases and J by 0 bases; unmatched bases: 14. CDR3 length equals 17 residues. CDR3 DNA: TGCAGCGTCTACCGTTATGACAGGGGGTACCTGAACACTGAAGCTTTCTTT. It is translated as CSVYRYDRGYLNTEAFF.

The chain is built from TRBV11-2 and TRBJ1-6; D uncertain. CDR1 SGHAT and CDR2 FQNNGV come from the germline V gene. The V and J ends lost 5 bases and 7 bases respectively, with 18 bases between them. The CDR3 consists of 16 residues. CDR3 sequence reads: CASSPQYTFPNSPLHF. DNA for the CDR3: TGTGCCAGCAGCCCTCAATACACCTTTCCAAATTCACCCCTCCACTTT.

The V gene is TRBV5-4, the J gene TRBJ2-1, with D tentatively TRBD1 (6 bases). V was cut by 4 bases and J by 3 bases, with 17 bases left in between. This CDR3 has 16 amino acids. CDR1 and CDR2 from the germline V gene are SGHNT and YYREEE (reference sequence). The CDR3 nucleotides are TGTGCCAGCAGCCCAGCACTCGGACAGAACTACAATGAGCAGTTCTTC. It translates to CASSPALGQNYNEQFF.

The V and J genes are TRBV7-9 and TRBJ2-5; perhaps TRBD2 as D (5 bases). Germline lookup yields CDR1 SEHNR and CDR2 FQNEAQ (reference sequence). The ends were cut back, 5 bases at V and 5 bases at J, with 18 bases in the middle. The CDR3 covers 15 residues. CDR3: CASSPPMRDRETQYF. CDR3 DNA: TGTGCCAGCAGCCCCCCAATGAGGGATAGGGAGACCCAGTACTTC.

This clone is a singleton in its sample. The CDR3 nucleotides are TGTGCCAGCAGCCGGAGGGACGGACACTACGAGCAGTACTTC. The encoded protein is CASSRRDGHYEQYF. The rearrangement uses TRBV7-2 and TRBJ2-7; perhaps TRBD2 as D (6 bases). The CDR3 has 14 amino acids. Deletions cut 5 bases from V and 3 bases from J, with 14 bases between. Germline V gene sequence: CDR1 SGHTA, CDR2 FQGNSA.

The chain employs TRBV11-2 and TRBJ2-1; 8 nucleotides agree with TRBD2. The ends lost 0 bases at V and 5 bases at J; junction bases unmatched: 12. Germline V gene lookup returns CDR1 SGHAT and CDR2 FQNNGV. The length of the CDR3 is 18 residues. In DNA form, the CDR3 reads TGTGCCAGCAGCTTAGATCCCAGTGCGGGGGGCCAAAACAATGAGCAGTTCTTC. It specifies CASSLDPSAGGQNNEQFF.

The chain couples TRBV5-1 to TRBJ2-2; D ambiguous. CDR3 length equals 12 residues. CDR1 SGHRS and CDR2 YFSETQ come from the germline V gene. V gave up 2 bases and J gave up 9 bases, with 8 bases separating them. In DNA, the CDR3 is TGCGCCAGCAGCTTCGACGGCCGGGAGCTGTTTTTT. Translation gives CASSFDGRELFF.

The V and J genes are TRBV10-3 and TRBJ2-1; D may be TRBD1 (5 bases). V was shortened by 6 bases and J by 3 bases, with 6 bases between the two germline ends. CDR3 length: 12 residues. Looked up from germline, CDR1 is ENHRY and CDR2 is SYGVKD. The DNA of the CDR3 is TGTGCCATCAGCAGGGTCTACAATGAGCAGTTCTTC. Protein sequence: CAISRVYNEQFF.

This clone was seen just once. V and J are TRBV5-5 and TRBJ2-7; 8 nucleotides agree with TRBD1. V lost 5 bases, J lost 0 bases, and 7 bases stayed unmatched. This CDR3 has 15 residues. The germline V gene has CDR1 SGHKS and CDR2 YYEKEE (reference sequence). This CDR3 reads CASRAGTGFSYEQYF. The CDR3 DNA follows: TGTGCCAGCAGGGCCGGGACAGGCTTCTCCTACGAGCAGTACTTC.